This T cell receptor beta chain was sequenced during a study of blood T cell repertoires in COVID-19. Turning to the study itself: The origin of the acute and convalescent COVID-19 samples was the United States, Italy and Spain. From T cells, B-cell-depleted T cells, or PBMCs came the material, which was cDNA or gDNA.

The germline V gene has CDR1 SGDLS and CDR2 YYNGEE. Trimming shortened V by 0 bases and J by 2 bases, and 9 bases separated the two germline ends. This CDR3 comprises 14 residues. In the original workflow: Scientists estimated how many nucleated cells there were by amplifying reference gene primers. Profiled with immunoSEQ multiplex PCR; TCRdb holds only in-frame clones, not every one. Clone size and the V and J calls come from that table; the DNA yielded D and trimming. In the table there are around 99,000 clones, approximately 87% of which are singletons. The rearrangement links TRBV9 to TRBJ2-7; D call uncertain. The sequencing input was peripheral blood. This TCR was sampled from a woman aged 55 to 70 with acute or convalescent COVID-19. The CDR3 reads CASSVVSSTYEQYF. Here the CDR3 DNA reads TGTGCCAGCAGCGTAGTGAGTTCTACCTACGAGCAGTACTTC.